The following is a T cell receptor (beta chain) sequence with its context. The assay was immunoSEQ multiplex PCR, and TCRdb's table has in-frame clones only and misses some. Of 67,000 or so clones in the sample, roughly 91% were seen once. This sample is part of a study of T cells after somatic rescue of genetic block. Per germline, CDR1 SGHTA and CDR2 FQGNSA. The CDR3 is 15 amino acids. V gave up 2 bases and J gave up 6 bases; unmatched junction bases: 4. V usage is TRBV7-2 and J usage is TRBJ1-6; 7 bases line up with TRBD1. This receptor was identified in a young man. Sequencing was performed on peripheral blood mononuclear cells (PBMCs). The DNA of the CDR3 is TGTGCCAGCAGCTTATTCGGACAGGTTAATTCACCCCTCCACTTT. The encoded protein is CASSLFGQVNSPLHF.